This T cell receptor (beta chain) was recovered during a study of cytotoxic CD8 clonotypes in ibrutinib-treated CLL. Study-wide findings and caveats: Clonality went up at the time of ibrutinib response, stayed stable in sustained remission, and later dropped back toward its baseline level at progression.

Per germline, CDR1 SGHTA and CDR2 FQGNSA. This CDR3 spans 15 amino acids. V trimming: 5 bases; J trimming: 1 base; junction bases outside the gene matches: 6. In the case of this clone: Antigen unknown.

Deep sequencing aimed at 1 in 200,000 to 1 in 1 million T cells' resolution. Clones were read by immunoSEQ multiplex PCR, and TCRdb kept only the in-frame ones, dropping some. The sample records just under 70,000 clones, under 70% being singletons. The sample here was PBMCs, taken after 12 months of ibrutinib treatment. The chain joins TRBV7-2 to TRBJ2-5, with 8 bases matching TRBD2. The clonotype originates from a human donor with chronic lymphocytic leukemia. CDR3 in DNA: TGTGCCAGCAGCCCGCAGCGGGGGATCCAAGAGACCCAGTACTTC. This translates into CASSPQRGIQETQYF. Based on the CDR3 plus reference TRBV7-2 and TRBJ2-5, the full variable domain is GAGVSQSPSNKVTEKGKDVELRCDPISGHTALYWYRQSLGQGLEFLIYFQGNSAPDKSGLPSDRFSAERTGGSVSTLTIQRTQQEDSAVYLCASSPQRGIQETQYFGPGTRLLVL.